This passage covers 9 T cell receptor beta chains from one sample sequenced in a study of cytomegalovirus exposure and HLA in healthy donors (dated by TCRdb to 2017 to 2019). The library relied on the immunoSEQ multiplex PCR assay. For the multiplex PCR, a mixture combining 60 forward primers for TCR Vbeta segments and 13 reverse primers for TCR Jbeta segments was used. TCRdb took this table from immuneACCESS and kept in-frame rearrangements with V and J called. Such tables lack part of the clones; where checked against another copy, unresolved V genes explain under half of the gap, and the rest is unexplained. Across this sample there are roughly 100,000 clones, with around 9.1% seen only once. Over 4.5% of the sample goes to the ten largest clones. The sequenced material came from PBMCs. These receptors were collected from a man between 35 and 55 years old in good health and CMV-seropositive.

The V call is TRBV7-3, the J call TRBJ1-3; 9 positions match TRBD1. Trimming at V came to 5 bases and at J to 4 bases, leaving 9 bases not matched to a gene. The CDR3 is 16 amino acids. Germline CDR1 and CDR2: SGHTA and FQGTGA. Here the CDR3 DNA reads TGTGCCAGCAGCCAAAATGGACAGGGGACAGGAAACACCATATATTTT. Translating it yields CASSQNGQGTGNTIYF.

V is TRBV2 and J is TRBJ2-3, with 10 positions matching TRBD1. The germline V gene encodes CDR1 SNHLY and CDR2 FYNNEI. J gave up 5 bases and V 7 bases, and 12 bases lay outside the gene matches. The CDR3 contains 16 residues. The CDR3 bases are TGTGCCAGCATCCGGACAGGGGGATTAACACAAGATACGCAGTATTTT. Translation gives CASIRTGGLTQDTQYF.

This clone was observed a handful of times. The CDR3 loop is CASSPKGQTQYF. The CDR3 region has the DNA TGTGCCAGCAGCCCAAAGGGACAAACGCAGTATTTT. The chain carries TRBV7-2 and TRBJ2-3, with a tentative D call TRBD1 (6 bases). V gave up 5 bases and J gave up 9 bases, with 12 bases separating them. Germline V gene sequence: CDR1 SGHTA, CDR2 FQGNSA. There are 12 residues in the CDR3.

This clone was observed a few times. This chain joins TRBV9 and TRBJ2-3, with no clear D. Trimming pared 1 base from V and 1 base from J, leaving 10 bases between. The CDR3 spans 15 residues. Germline CDR1 SGDLS, CDR2 YYNGEE. This CDR3 is CASSVMGYRTDTQYF. The CDR3 region has the DNA TGTGCCAGCAGCGTAATGGGCTACCGCACAGATACGCAGTATTTT.

The sample holds one count of this clone. This chain uses TRBV10-3 with TRBJ2-3; 11 nucleotides match TRBD2. CDR1 is ENHRY, CDR2 SYGVKD, per germline. CDR3 length equals 15 residues. V shed 7 bases, J shed 2 bases, and the junction held 5 bases outside the gene matches. CDR3 sequence (DNA): TGTGCCATCAACCCGGGACTAGCGGACACAGATACGCAGTATTTT. Its translation is CAINPGLADTDTQYF.

There are a few counts of this clone. V is TRBV5-1 and J is TRBJ2-5, with TRBD2 identical over 9 bases. This CDR3 comprises 14 residues. The junction had 5 bases not matched to a gene; V was cut back by 1 base and J by 7 bases. CDR1 is SGHRS and CDR2 is YFSETQ in the germline V gene. The CDR3 loop is CASSLSGRPRTQYF. The CDR3 bases are TGCGCCAGCAGCTTGAGCGGGAGGCCCCGGACCCAGTACTTC.

This clone was found a few times. The V call is TRBV9, the J call TRBJ2-3; 9 positions match TRBD1. Per the germline V gene, CDR1 is SGDLS and CDR2 is YYNGEE. The length of the CDR3 is 15 residues. The trim removed 7 bases at V and 0 bases at J, leaving 6 bases unmatched. CDR3 nucleotide sequence: TGTGCCAGCGGGACAGGGTCCTTTAGCACAGATACGCAGTATTTT. It yields the protein CASGTGSFSTDTQYF.

The rearrangement links TRBV27 to TRBJ1-1, with a tentative D call TRBD1 (6 bases). The CDR3 extends over 14 amino acids. With 8 bases removed from V and 4 bases from J, the gap between germline ends came to 17 bases. CDR1 is MNHEY and CDR2 is SMNVEV in the germline V gene (reference sequence). The CDR3 loop is CASGVQGPVTEAFF. CDR3 nucleotide sequence: TGTGCCAGCGGCGTACAGGGACCTGTCACTGAAGCTTTCTTT.

There are a few counts of this clone. The chain combines TRBV6-6 with TRBJ1-4; D is perhaps TRBD1 (5 bases). Germline V gene lookup returns CDR1 MNHNY and CDR2 SVGAGI (reference sequence). This CDR3 contains 14 residues. V was pared by 7 bases and J by 5 bases, with 14 bases between. CDR3 amino acids: CASTSPGGNEKLFF. The DNA for the CDR3 is TGTGCCAGCACCTCCCCGGGGGGAAATGAAAAACTGTTTTTT.